This T cell receptor (beta chain) appears in the sequencing data of a study of T cells after yellow fever vaccination. Trimming cost V 10 bases and J 11 bases; bases outside gene matches: 11. Germline CDR1 is SGHTA and CDR2 is FQGTGA. There are 13 residues in the CDR3. TCRdb fed the 5' RACE reads into MiXCR, producing one record per CDR3 protein. The sample contains about 510,000 distinct CDR3 sequences, just over 20% of which appear only once. This specimen consisted of PBMCs, obtained more than 20 days after the first yellow fever vaccination. The receptor was isolated from a man in his late teens or twenties who received the YFV17D yellow fever vaccine. This rearrangement joins TRBV7-3 to TRBJ1-6, with TRBD1 matching over 7 bases. CDR3 sequence reads: CATRRTGRAPLHF. DNA for the CDR3: TGTGCCACCCGGAGGACAGGTAGAGCACCCCTCCACTTT.